This T cell receptor (beta chain) appears in the sequencing data of a study of early T cells in non-severe SARS-CoV-2 infection. This clonotype appeared many times. The TCR library protocol attached unique molecular identifiers to the individual cDNA molecules. From the 5' RACE reads, TCRdb called clonotypes with MiXCR, one entry per CDR3 protein. The sample contains tens of thousands of distinct CDR3 sequences, 5% to 6.5% of which appear only once. Losses at the gene ends were 6 bases for V and 0 bases for J; bases not matched to a gene: 3. Germline lookup yields CDR1 SGHTA and CDR2 FQGTGA. The CDR3 covers 15 residues.

The source material was whole blood. The V call is TRBV7-3, the J call TRBJ2-3, with 10 nucleotides matching TRBD2. This clonotype was sampled from an adult who was a healthcare worker with PCR-confirmed SARS-CoV-2 infection or an uninfected control (not recorded which). CDR3 in DNA: TGTGCCAGCAGTCGTAGCGGGGGGAGCACAGATACGCAGTATTTT. It encodes CASSRSGGSTDTQYF.